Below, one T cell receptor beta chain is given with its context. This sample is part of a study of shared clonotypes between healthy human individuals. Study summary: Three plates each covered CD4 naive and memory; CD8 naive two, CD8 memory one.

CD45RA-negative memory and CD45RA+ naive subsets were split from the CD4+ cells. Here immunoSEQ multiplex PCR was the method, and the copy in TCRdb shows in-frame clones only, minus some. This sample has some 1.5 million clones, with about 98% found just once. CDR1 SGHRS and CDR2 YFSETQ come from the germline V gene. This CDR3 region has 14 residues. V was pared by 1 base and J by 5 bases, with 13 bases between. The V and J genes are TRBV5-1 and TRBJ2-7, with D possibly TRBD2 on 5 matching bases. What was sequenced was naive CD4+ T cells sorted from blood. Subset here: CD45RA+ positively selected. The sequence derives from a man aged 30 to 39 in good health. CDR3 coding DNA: TGCGCCAGCAGCTTGCCGGGATCCCCCGACGAGCAGTACTTC. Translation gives CASSLPGSPDEQYF.